These T cell receptor beta chains were read from a single sample in a study of patients and donors after allogeneic stem cell transplantation. TCRdb used MiXCR to reprocess the RT-PCR reads, holding one entry per CDR3 protein. This table has 390,000 or so distinct CDR3 sequences, 16% appearing once. Sequencing was done on a sample of blood, either unsorted or a sorted T cell fraction (not recorded which). Source of these receptors: a human donor who was either an allogeneic HSCT recipient or a stem cell or donor lymphocyte infusion donor (not recorded which). It is not recorded whose cells these are; they may come from a transplant donor. Both conserved end residues are part of each CDR3. A D gene is named only where the DNA matches it firmly. Size tells how often a clone was seen (once, few, many) or the class of an expanded clone, and some rows leave it out.

>few|TRBV5-1|NA|TRBJ2-6
TGCGCCAGCAGCCTCAGCGGCGCTGGGGCCAACGTCCTGACTTTC
CASSLSGAGANVLTF
>few|TRBV5-1|NA|TRBJ2-7
TGCGCCAGCAGTTGGGGGGCCGAGCAGTACTTC
CASSWGAEQYF
>NA|TRBV11-2|TRBD2|TRBJ2-4
TGTGCCAGCAGCCTTCGCCACAAAGGACTAGCGAAAAAAAACATTCAGTACTTC
CASSLRHKGLAKKNIQYF
>few|TRBV30|NA|TRBJ1-1
TGTGCCTGGAGCTTCGATGGGAACACTGAAGCTTTCTTT
CAWSFDGNTEAFF
>few|TRBV7-2|NA|TRBJ2-7
TGTGCCAGCAGCTTAGCCCCTAGCGAATCCTACGAGCAGTACTTC
CASSLAPSESYEQYF
>NA|TRBV7-9|NA|TRBJ1-5
TGTGCCAGCAGTCCCGACAGCGGGAATCAGCCCCAGCATTTT
CASSPDSGNQPQHF
>few|TRBV14|NA|TRBJ2-2
TGTGCCAGCAGCCAAGAGGCAGCCGCGAACACCGGGGAGCTGTTTTTT
CASSQEAAANTGELFF
>NA|TRBV6-1|NA|TRBJ2-3
TGTGCCAGCAGCCGGTACAGAAGCACAGATACGCAGTATTTT
CASSRYRSTDTQYF
>NA|TRBV7-9|NA|TRBJ1-1
TGTGCCAGCAGCTTAATTTTGGAGAACACTGAAGCTTTCTTT
CASSLILENTEAFF
>NA|TRBV20-1|NA|TRBJ2-6
TGCAGTGCTGCCTTCTCTGGGGCCAACGTCCTGACTTTC
CSAAFSGANVLTF
>NA|TRBV6-5|NA|TRBJ1-1
TGTGCCAGCAGTCGTGGACGGACTGAAGCTTTCTTT
CASSRGRTEAFF
>few|TRBV3-1|NA|TRBJ1-2
TGTGCCAGCAGCCAAGATCCGGCAGCACTCTATGGCTACACCTTC
CASSQDPAALYGYTF
>few|TRBV15|TRBD1|TRBJ2-7
TGTGCCACCAGCAGAGATCTTGGGACAGGTTACGAGCAGTACTTC
CATSRDLGTGYEQYF
>many|TRBV15|NA|TRBJ2-7
TGTGCCACCAGCAGAGATCCCAGGGGCGGTCTTTTTCACGAGCAGTACTTC
CATSRDPRGGLFHEQYF
>few|TRBV18|TRBD2|TRBJ2-1
TGTGCCAGCTCGGCGGGAGGGGGCTACAATGAGCAGTTCTTC
CASSAGGGYNEQFF
>NA|TRBV18|NA|TRBJ2-7
TGTGCCAGCTTCCCGGGGCCTGACAGGGAGCAGTACTTC
CASFPGPDREQYF
>NA|TRBV3-1|NA|TRBJ1-2
TGTGCCAGCAGCCAAGATAGGGCCGCCCGGGGGTACGGCTACACCTTC
CASSQDRAARGYGYTF
>many|TRBV4-2|NA|TRBJ1-3
TGTGCCAGCAGCGTGGACAGCTCTGGAAACACCATATATTTT
CASSVDSSGNTIYF
>NA|TRBV15|TRBD1|TRBJ1-2
TGTGCCACCAGCAACCCGGGACAGGGAGGCTATGGCTACACCTTC
CATSNPGQGGYGYTF
>NA|TRBV20-1|TRBD2|TRBJ2-7
TGCAGTGCTAGAGATTTCCGGACTAGCGGGAGATACGAGCAGTACTTC
CSARDFRTSGRYEQYF
>NA|TRBV5-1|TRBD1|TRBJ2-7
TGCGCCAGCAGCTTGGCGGGACAGGGGCCGCAAGAGCAGTACTTC
CASSLAGQGPQEQYF
>NA|TRBV7-2|NA|TRBJ1-1
TGTGCCAGCAGCTTTCCCACACGACTGAACACTGAAGCTTTCTTT
CASSFPTRLNTEAFF
>few|TRBV7-9|NA|TRBJ1-1
TGTGCCAGCAGGGTTTTGGGGCAGAGGAACACTGAAGCTTTCTTT
CASRVLGQRNTEAFF
>NA|TRBV25-1|NA|TRBJ2-2
TGTGCCAGCAGTGAATGGTTGGGGTTCGAGAACACCGGGGAGCTGTTTTTT
CASSEWLGFENTGELFF
>many|TRBV29-1|NA|TRBJ2-7
TGCAGCGTAAGGGGGAAGGGGAATTACGAGCAGTACTTC
CSVRGKGNYEQYF
>NA|TRBV28|NA|TRBJ1-1
TGTGCCAGCAGTTTAGAGGTAGTAGACACTGAAGCTTTCTTT
CASSLEVVDTEAFF
>many|TRBV12-3/TRBV12-4|NA|TRBJ2-3
TGTGCCAGCAGTCCGGACGTTACGCAGTATTTT
CASSPDVTQYF
>few|TRBV11-2|NA|TRBJ2-4
TGTGCCAGCAGCTTTCGGTTAGCAGGCGCCAACATTCAGTACTTC
CASSFRLAGANIQYF
>few|TRBV9|NA|TRBJ2-2
TGTGCCAGCACCCGGTGGGCGGGGACGAACACCGGGGAGCTGTTTTTT
CASTRWAGTNTGELFF
>NA|TRBV4-1|NA|TRBJ1-2
TGCGCCAGCAGGACTGGGCTCGGCCAGCCGCCTTATGGCTACACCTTC
CASRTGLGQPPYGYTF
>few|TRBV7-9|NA|TRBJ1-1
TGTGCCAGCACCCGTTGGGAACTGAACACTGAAGCTTTCTTT
CASTRWELNTEAFF
>few|TRBV7-3|NA|TRBJ1-4
TGTGCCAGCAGCCTCGGGACGGCGGTAACTAATGAAAAACTGTTTTTT
CASSLGTAVTNEKLFF
>few|TRBV4-2|TRBD2|TRBJ2-2
TGTGCCAGCAGCCCAACTAGCGGGAGGACCACCGGGGAGCTGTTTTTT
CASSPTSGRTTGELFF
>NA|TRBV5-1|TRBD2|TRBJ2-1
TGCGCCAGCAGCCCAAGATTACTAGCGGGAGGCTACAATGAGCAGTTCTTC
CASSPRLLAGGYNEQFF
>few|TRBV9|NA|TRBJ2-2
TGTGCCAGCAGCGTCCGTCTGGGGACCGGGGAGCTGTTTTTT
CASSVRLGTGELFF
>few|TRBV5-1|NA|TRBJ2-7
TGCGCCAGCAGCTTGGAGGTGGGGATAGGAGAGCAGTACTTC
CASSLEVGIGEQYF
>few|TRBV20-1|TRBD2|TRBJ2-1
TGCAGTGCCGATGGACTAGCGGGGGGGCTGGATGAGCAGTTCTTC
CSADGLAGGLDEQFF
>NA|TRBV18|NA|TRBJ2-7
TGTGCCAGCTCACCACTGGCTGGCGAGCAGTACTTC
CASSPLAGEQYF
>NA|TRBV27|TRBD1|TRBJ2-1
TGTGCCAGCAGTTCTCGAACCGGGACAGGGTTCAATGAGCAGTTCTTC
CASSSRTGTGFNEQFF
>NA|TRBV4-3|TRBD2|TRBJ2-1
TGCGCCAGCAGCACCCGACTAGCGGGGGGTCTGTACAATGAGCAGTTCTTC
CASSTRLAGGLYNEQFF
>few|TRBV4-1|TRBD1|TRBJ2-1
TGCGCCAGCAGCCAAGGGGCCGCCGGGACAGGCCACAATGAGCAGTTCTTC
CASSQGAAGTGHNEQFF
>NA|TRBV19|TRBD1|TRBJ1-2
TGTGCCAGTAGTATGGGACAGGGGCGCGAGTATGGCTACACCTTC
CASSMGQGREYGYTF
>few|TRBV4-2|NA|TRBJ2-1
TGTGCCAGCAGCCAATCTGGGTATAATGAGCAGTTCTTC
CASSQSGYNEQFF
>NA|TRBV3-1|TRBD2|TRBJ2-1
TGTGCCAGCAGCCAGTTGATTAGCGGGGGGAAAGCCAATGAGCAGTTCTTC
CASSQLISGGKANEQFF
>few|TRBV6-2/TRBV6-3|NA|TRBJ1-2
TGTGCCAGCTCCCGCGGCGACTATGGCTACACCTTC
CASSRGDYGYTF
>NA|TRBV2|TRBD1|TRBJ2-7
TGTGCCAGCAAAAAGAACACCGGGACAGATTCCTACGAGCAGTACTTC
CASKKNTGTDSYEQYF
>few|TRBV5-6|NA|TRBJ1-1
TGTGCCAGCAGAATTGACAGACCGAACACTGAAGCTTTCTTT
CASRIDRPNTEAFF
>NA|TRBV10-3|TRBD2|TRBJ2-2
TGTGCCATCAGCGGACTAGCGGGGGAGGCCGGGGAGCTGTTTTTT
CAISGLAGEAGELFF
>few|TRBV5-8|TRBD2|TRBJ2-1
TGTGCCAGCAGCTCGACTAGCGGGAGACGCAATGAGCAGTTCTTC
CASSSTSGRRNEQFF
>NA|TRBV4-2|TRBD2|TRBJ2-2
TGTGCCAGCAGCCATGCCGATCTAGCGGGAGGGAACGGGGAGCTGTTTTTT
CASSHADLAGGNGELFF
>few|TRBV12-3/TRBV12-4|NA|TRBJ2-2
TGTGCCAGCAGTCCCGGTAGGGGCACCGGGGAGCTGTTTTTT
CASSPGRGTGELFF
>NA|TRBV9|NA|TRBJ1-1
TGTGCCAGCAGCGTAGGGCTGGCAGGCCTGAACACTGAAGCTTTCTTT
CASSVGLAGLNTEAFF
>few|TRBV6-2/TRBV6-3|TRBD1|TRBJ1-1
TGTGCCAGCAGTTTACCTGCCTCCCGAAAGAGGGGGCGCGGCACTGAAGCTTTCTTT
CASSLPASRKRGRGTEAFF
>few|TRBV6-2/TRBV6-3|NA|TRBJ2-2
TGTGCCAGCAGTAGGGGGACACTGAAGAACACCGGGGAGCTGTTTTTT
CASSRGTLKNTGELFF
>NA|TRBV6-1|NA|TRBJ1-5
TGTGCCAACACTCGGGTATGGGAGAATCAGCCCCAGCATTTT
CANTRVWENQPQHF